The 21 T cell receptor beta chains reported below all come from one sample, sequenced in a study of glioma-infiltrating T cells after dendritic cell vaccination. The repertoire was sequenced with immunoSEQ multiplex PCR; TCRdb's copy has only in-frame clones and lacks some. In the table there are 65,000 to 90,000 clones, over 70% of which are singletons. The input for sequencing was blood, taken before dendritic cell vaccination. The origin of the receptors is a human donor with glioblastoma.

This clone appeared a few times. V and J are TRBV5-1 and TRBJ1-1, with D perhaps matching TRBD1 (6 bases). Germline lookup yields CDR1 SGHRS and CDR2 YFSETQ. Deletions cut 4 bases from V and 7 bases from J, with 11 bases between. This CDR3 is built from 12 residues. The CDR3 is CASSGGMGEAFF. The CDR3 nucleotides are TGCGCCAGCAGCGGGGGCATGGGTGAAGCTTTCTTT. Using reference TRBV5-1 and TRBJ1-1 for the parts outside the CDR3, the full variable domain is KAGVTQTPRYLIKTRGQQVTLSCSPISGHRSVSWYQQTPGQGLQFLFEYFSETQRNKGNFPGRFSGRQFSNSRSEMNVSTLELGDSALYLCASSGGMGEAFFGQGTRLTVV.

This clone was picked up a small number of times. Written as DNA, the CDR3 is TGTGCCAGCAGAGGGAGCTCCTACAATGAGCAGTTCTTC. This translates into CASRGSSYNEQFF. The chain employs TRBV6-5 and TRBJ2-1; D is perhaps TRBD2 (5 bases). Deletions cut 6 bases from V and 0 bases from J, with 6 bases between. This CDR3 is 13 amino acids long. Per germline, CDR1 MNHEY and CDR2 SVGAGI.

The chain links TRBV5-5 to TRBJ2-1; D perhaps matches TRBD2 (6 bases). The germline gives CDR1 SGHKS, CDR2 YYEKEE (reference sequence). The CDR3 extends over 12 amino acids. V shed 3 bases and J shed 13 bases, with 14 bases lying between them. DNA for the CDR3: TGTGCCAGCAGCTGGGGGACTGCGCTCCAGTTCTTC. It codes for CASSWGTALQFF.

V is TRBV2 and J is TRBJ1-2; D gene ambiguous. The CDR3 totals 15 residues. Germline values: CDR1 SNHLY, CDR2 FYNNEI. V was clipped by 2 bases and J by 4 bases, with 14 bases between them. CDR3 in amino acids: CASSEIAVSLYGYTF. The CDR3 DNA follows: TGTGCCAGCAGTGAAATAGCGGTGTCACTCTATGGCTACACCTTC. Full variable domain (outside the CDR3, taken from reference TRBV2 and TRBJ1-2): EPEVTQTPSHQVTQMGQEVILRCVPISNHLYFYWYRQILGQKVEFLVSFYNNEISEKSEIFDDQFSVERPDGSNFTLKIRSTKLEDSAMYFCASSEIAVSLYGYTFGSGTRLTVV.

V and J are TRBV10-3 and TRBJ1-5; tentatively, D is TRBD1 (5 bases). V was pared by 1 base and J by 5 bases, with 15 bases between. Germline V CDR1 and CDR2: ENHRY, SYGVKD. The CDR3 runs 16 residues. The CDR3 sequence is CAISEYGPPGDQPQHF. The CDR3 DNA follows: TGTGCCATCAGTGAGTACGGGCCCCCGGGGGATCAGCCCCAGCATTTT.

J is TRBJ2-7 and V is TRBV6-1; TRBD1 matches at 9 bases. The CDR3 has 14 residues. CDR1 MNHNS and CDR2 SASEGT come from the germline V gene. V dropped 4 bases and J dropped 5; count of bases not matched to a gene: 6. This CDR3 is CASSVGTGFNEQYF. The CDR3 DNA follows: TGTGCCAGCAGTGTTGGGACAGGGTTCAACGAGCAGTACTTC.

The chain is built from TRBV5-4 and TRBJ1-4; D is perhaps TRBD1 (6 bases). Germline CDR1 SGHNT, CDR2 YYREEE (reference sequence). V was clipped by 2 bases and J by 3 bases, with 11 bases between them. The CDR3 loop spans 15 amino acids. The DNA for the CDR3 is TGTGCCAGCAGCTTCGCGGGGGCATCTAATGAAAAACTGTTTTTT. It translates to CASSFAGASNEKLFF.

The genes are TRBV21-1 and TRBJ2-3; whether TRBD1, the table's D call, matches the DNA was not checked. TRBV21-1 is recorded as a pseudogene. The CDR3 contains 16 residues. In nucleotides, the CDR3 is TGTGCCAGCAGCAAAAGTTTGACAGGGGGGGCAGATACGCAGTATTTT. Translating it yields CASSKSLTGGADTQYF.

The J gene is TRBJ1-1, the V gene TRBV19; D is unclear. The germline V and J ends were trimmed by 4 bases and 0 bases, with 9 bases remaining between them. The CDR3 is 14 amino acids. The germline V gene has CDR1 LNHDA and CDR2 SQIVND (reference sequence). The DNA of the CDR3 is TGTGCCAGTAGTACTGAGGAAATGAACACTGAAGCTTTCTTT. Translated, it gives CASSTEEMNTEAFF.

DNA for the CDR3: TGTGCCAGCCGCCTGAGTCAGGGGGCGGAGACCCAGTACTTC. Translation: CASRLSQGAETQYF. The chain links TRBV4-2 to TRBJ2-5; 8 bases fit TRBD1. The CDR3 is made up of 14 amino acids. Germline V lookup: CDR1 LGHNA, CDR2 YNFKEQ. Trimming cost V 8 bases and J 5 bases; bases outside gene matches: 10.

V is TRBV27 and J is TRBJ1-2, with D tentatively TRBD1 (6 bases). Trimming cost V 3 bases and J 5 bases, with 13 bases left between them. Germline lookup yields CDR1 MNHEY and CDR2 SMNVEV (reference sequence). This CDR3 spans 14 amino acids. CDR3 nucleotides: TGTGCCAGCAGTTTTTCTGCAGGGGAATATGGCTACACCTTC. Its translation is CASSFSAGEYGYTF.

This chain uses TRBV6-1 with TRBJ1-1; D remains ambiguous. V lost 6 bases to trimming and J lost 0 bases, with 8 bases between them. The length of the CDR3 is 13 residues. In germline, CDR1 is MNHNS, CDR2 SASEGT. This CDR3 reads CASSTTVNTEAFF. CDR3 bases: TGTGCCAGCAGCACAACAGTGAACACTGAAGCTTTCTTT.

The rearrangement links TRBV12-5 to TRBJ2-3; D is perhaps TRBD2 (6 bases). Looked up from germline, CDR1 is LGHNT and CDR2 is FRNRAP. This CDR3 has 13 amino acids. Between the trimmed V and J ends, which lost 1 base and 4 bases, there was a span of 6 bases. The CDR3 spells CASGLAGADTQYF. In DNA form, the CDR3 reads TGTGCTAGTGGTTTGGCGGGGGCAGATACGCAGTATTTT.

J is TRBJ1-6 and V is TRBV9, with D perhaps TRBD1 (5 bases). Germline V lookup: CDR1 SGDLS, CDR2 YYNGEE. V lost 0 bases to trimming and J lost 3 bases, with 13 bases between them. The CDR3 loop spans 17 amino acids. DNA of the CDR3: TGTGCCAGCAGCGTAGACAGGCACATAGACTATAATTCACCCCTCCACTTT. Its translation is CASSVDRHIDYNSPLHF.

The rearrangement uses TRBV2 and TRBJ2-7, with TRBD1 identical over 8 bases. This CDR3 has 14 amino acids. CDR1 and CDR2 from the germline V gene are SNHLY and FYNNEI. V dropped 3 bases and J dropped 7; count of bases not matched to a gene: 8. In nucleotides, the CDR3 is TGTGCCAGCAGTGAGAGGGCCAGGGGGCTTGAGCAGTACTTC. This codes for CASSERARGLEQYF.

This chain uses TRBV5-1 with TRBJ2-2; 8 bases map to TRBD1. This CDR3 has 16 residues. The V and J ends lost 0 bases and 0 bases, in that order; junction bases with no gene match: 1. The germline V gene encodes CDR1 SGHRS and CDR2 YFSETQ. CDR3 DNA: TGCGCCAGCAGCTTGGGGGGACAGGCGAACACCGGGGAGCTGTTTTTT. It is translated as CASSLGGQANTGELFF.

This clone occurred a few times. The chain employs TRBV5-1 and TRBJ1-2; the D is unclear. The CDR3 covers 12 residues. V was pared by 4 bases and J by 2 bases, with 6 bases between. Per the germline V gene, CDR1 is SGHRS and CDR2 is YFSETQ. CDR3 residues: CASSAGNYGYTF. The CDR3 bases are TGCGCCAGCAGCGCCGGGAACTATGGCTACACCTTC.

The genes are TRBV29-1 and TRBJ1-1; D may be TRBD1 (5 bases). Germline V gene sequence: CDR1 SQVTM, CDR2 ANQGSEA. V dropped 3 bases and J dropped 4 bases, with 18 bases sitting between them. This CDR3 has 15 residues. The CDR3 region has the DNA TGCAGCGTTGACACAGGTCGTGCCGGCGGCACTGAAGCTTTCTTT. It specifies CSVDTGRAGGTEAFF.

CDR3 bases: TGCGCCAGCGGACCGGACAGCCACTATGGCTACACCTTC. Translation: CASGPDSHYGYTF. The genes are TRBV5-1 and TRBJ1-2; TRBD1 might be the D (6 bases). This CDR3 is 13 amino acids long. Trimming removed 7 bases from V and 3 bases from J, with 13 bases in between. Per germline, CDR1 SGHRS and CDR2 YFSETQ.

The chain recombines TRBV6-6 with TRBJ1-1; maybe TRBD1 (5 bases). The CDR3 runs 13 residues. The V end lost 7 bases, the J end lost 1 base, and 10 bases lay between the germline ends. The V gene's germline CDR1 is MNHNY and CDR2 SVGAGI (reference sequence). CDR3 sequence: CASKTGGNTEAFF. CDR3 bases: TGTGCCAGCAAAACGGGGGGGAACACTGAAGCTTTCTTT.

The rearrangement joins TRBV7-8 to TRBJ1-5; maybe TRBD1 (5 bases). The V gene lost 3 bases and the J gene lost 5 bases, with 11 bases spanning the gap. CDR1 and CDR2 (germline): SGHVS, FQNEAQ. The CDR3 sequence is 14 residues long. CDR3 loop: CASSLPGGDQPQHF. In DNA form, the CDR3 reads TGTGCCAGCAGCTTGCCCGGGGGGGATCAGCCCCAGCATTTT. Full variable domain (outside the CDR3, taken from reference TRBV7-8 and TRBJ1-5): GAGVSQSPRYKVAKRGQDVALRCDPISGHVSLFWYQQALGQGPEFLTYFQNEAQLDKSGLPSDRFFAERPEGSVSTLKIQRTQQEDSAVYLCASSLPGGDQPQHFGDGTRLSIL.